What follows describes a single T cell receptor (beta chain). Its cognate antigen is unknown. One entry per CDR3 protein, called by TCRdb with MiXCR from the PCR reads. The table has roughly 31,000 distinct CDR3 sequences, 49% seen once. The ends lost 5 bases at V and 11 bases at J; junction bases unmatched: 11. This CDR3 region has 15 residues. Regarding time point: late sampling 161 to 241 days after vaccination in a few convalescent patients. The PCR-positive dates, March through December 2020, came before the US Alpha, Beta and Delta variants. The data were taken from a study of vaccination and CD4 T cells after COVID-19. Study summary: Convalescent donors were composed of six males and four females, of whom two were Hispanic.

Findings of the study overall: Investigators enrolled relatively few convalescent patients and included no early post-infection timepoints. A nonsignificant rise from around 20 to 38 was seen in the median number of SARS-CoV-2-reactive clonotypes.

The TCR sequence derives from a human donor who had recovered from COVID-19. This chain joins TRBV12-3 or TRBV12-4 and TRBJ2-6; TRBD1 agrees at 8 bases. Material: CD4+ T cells from blood, obtained about 7 months after SARS-CoV-2 vaccination. CDR3 in amino acids: CASSRGGQAGYVLTF. CDR3 DNA: TGTGCCAGCAGTCGAGGGGGACAGGCGGGATACGTCCTGACTTTC.